These T cell receptor beta chains were read from a single sample in a study of CD8 T cells in ankylosing spondylitis. TCRdb itself ran the 5' RACE reads through MiXCR, one entry per CDR3 protein. The sample shows roughly 440,000 distinct CDR3 sequences, over 15% of them seen only once. Specimen: blood, either unsorted or a sorted T cell fraction (not recorded which). The source is a male donor with ankylosing spondylitis. CDR3s include the opening cysteine and the closing phenylalanine or tryptophan. A D gene is named only where the DNA matches it firmly. Some rows have no size entry. The others give once, few or many, or a class for an expanded clone.

TRBD2	TRBV7-3	TRBJ2-7	NA	TGTGCCAGCAGCCCCGGGAGGGACTACGAGCAGTACTTC	CASSPGRDYEQYF
TRBD1	TRBV20-1	TRBJ1-5	many	TGCAGTGCAAGGACAGGGGGGGTCAGCAATCAGCCCCAGCATTTT	CSARTGGVSNQPQHF
TRBD1	TRBV30	TRBJ1-1	NA	TGTGCCTGGAGCTCAGGCGGGACAGGGTCGCCAGGCACTGAAGCTTTCTTT	CAWSSGGTGSPGTEAFF
NA	TRBV20-1	TRBJ2-3	NA	TGCAGTGCTAGAAGGGCGGCAGATACGCAGTATTTT	CSARRAADTQYF
NA	TRBV11-2	TRBJ2-7	many	TGTGCCAGCAGCATACAGCTCTCCTACGAGCAGTACTTC	CASSIQLSYEQYF
NA	TRBV4-1	TRBJ2-3	NA	TGCGCCAGCAACAAACTAGTAAATTTCACAGATACGCAGTATTTT	CASNKLVNFTDTQYF
NA	TRBV7-2	TRBJ1-5	few	TGTGCCAGCAGCTTGGACCATCCGGCGCAGCCCCAGCATTTT	CASSLDHPAQPQHF
NA	TRBV5-1	TRBJ2-5	many	TGCGCCAGCAGCCCCCGAGCGGCGGAGACCCAGTACTTC	CASSPRAAETQYF
NA	TRBV3-1	TRBJ2-3	few	TGTGCCAGCAGCCAACTCGCAGGGACGTCGGGGGATACGCAGTATTTT	CASSQLAGTSGDTQYF
NA	TRBV3-1	TRBJ1-3	NA	TGTGCCAGCAGCCAAGAGCTAGGGCATTTCTCTGGAAACACCATATATTTT	CASSQELGHFSGNTIYF
NA	TRBV5-1	TRBJ2-1	few	TGCGCCAGCAGCTTACGGCCTATGGCCTACAATGAGCAGTTCTTC	CASSLRPMAYNEQFF
TRBD1	TRBV6-1	TRBJ1-3	few	TGTGCCAGCAGCCGCACCGGGACAGGACAAAAAAACACCATATATTTT	CASSRTGTGQKNTIYF
TRBD1	TRBV28	TRBJ2-7	once	TGTGCCAGCAGTTTAGCCGGGACAGGGGTCACCTACGAGCAGTACTTC	CASSLAGTGVTYEQYF
TRBD1	TRBV6-5	TRBJ1-2	NA	TGTGCCAGCAGTAACCCGGGACAGGGTGGGGGGAGGATCTACACCTTC	CASSNPGQGGGRIYTF
NA	TRBV4-2	TRBJ2-1	many	TGTGCCAGCAGCCACGGAGGGGGGTCTAGCGGCAACAATGAGCAGTTCTTC	CASSHGGGSSGNNEQFF
NA	TRBV20-1	TRBJ1-6	few	TGCAGTGGGGGGTTCTCGAAATCACCCCTCCACTTT	CSGGFSKSPLHF
NA	TRBV12-3/TRBV12-4	TRBJ2-3	NA	TGTGCCAGCAGTTTAGGGGCTACCACCGGTACGCAGTATTTT	CASSLGATTGTQYF
NA	TRBV12-3/TRBV12-4	TRBJ1-2	NA	TGTGCCATTGGCATTAGCTATGGCTACACCTTC	CAIGISYGYTF
TRBD2	TRBV20-1	TRBJ2-3	NA	TGCAGTGCTGCGATAGCGGGGGGGAGCACAGATACGCAGTATTTT	CSAAIAGGSTDTQYF
TRBD1	TRBV5-1	TRBJ1-1	NA	TGCGCCAGCAGCGTATCGGCTGGACAGGGCCTCGCTGAAGCTTTCTTT	CASSVSAGQGLAEAFF
TRBD1	TRBV4-2	TRBJ1-1	many	TGTGCCAGCAGCCAAGATCTAGTAGGGACAGGGCGGCCTGAAGCTTTCTTT	CASSQDLVGTGRPEAFF
NA	TRBV15	TRBJ1-1	NA	TGTGCCACCAGCAGAGATCCGGGACAAATGAACACTGAAGCTTTCTTT	CATSRDPGQMNTEAFF
TRBD2	TRBV25-1	TRBJ2-4	NA	TGTGCCAGCAGTGAGGGCAGGGAGGGAAACATTCAGTACTTC	CASSEGREGNIQYF
TRBD1	TRBV12-3/TRBV12-4	TRBJ1-1	few	TGTGCCAGCAGTGCGTCCGGGACAGGGCGAACTGAAGCTTTCTTT	CASSASGTGRTEAFF
TRBD1	TRBV10-3	TRBJ2-2	NA	TGTGCCATCAGTGAGCAGGGGGCGCAGGGGGAGCTGTTTTTT	CAISEQGAQGELFF
TRBD1	TRBV24-1	TRBJ1-1	many	TGTGCCATCCGGGACAGGGCTAACACTGAAGCTTTCTTT	CAIRDRANTEAFF
NA	TRBV20-1	TRBJ1-5	many	TGCAGTGCTAGAGTGGGAGAGGGCAGCAATCAGCCCCAGCATTTT	CSARVGEGSNQPQHF
NA	TRBV6-2/TRBV6-3	TRBJ2-2	NA	TGTGCCAGCAGTTACCGTCGCGGAGACGCGAACACCGGGGAGCTGTTTTTT	CASSYRRGDANTGELFF
TRBD2	TRBV6-2/TRBV6-3	TRBJ2-3	few	TGTGCCAGCAGACAGGGACTAGCGGGGTTCATAGATACGCAGTATTTT	CASRQGLAGFIDTQYF
TRBD2	TRBV24-1	TRBJ2-1	many	TGTGCCACCCAAATGGTGGGGCGGGAGCAAAATGAGCAGTTCTTC	CATQMVGREQNEQFF